Listed here are 22 T cell receptor beta chains from one sample, sequenced in a study of T cell responses to AZD1222 COVID-19 vaccine. Measured with immunoSEQ multiplex PCR; TCRdb has only the in-frame clones, and not every one. The table includes some 150,000 clones, roughly 84% detected once. The material sequenced was peripheral blood, taken 28 days after the second AZD1222 dose. All receptors come from an adult who received the AZD1222 COVID-19 vaccine.

This clone was detected only once. CDR3 in amino acids: CASSGNDNEQFF. In nucleotides, the CDR3 is TGTGCCAGCAGTGGGAATGACAATGAGCAGTTCTTC. The V call is TRBV2, the J call TRBJ2-1; no reliable D call. CDR1 SNHLY and CDR2 FYNNEI come from the germline V gene. Deletions cut 4 bases from V and 5 bases from J, with 6 bases between. CDR3 size: 12 residues.

V usage is TRBV7-8 and J usage is TRBJ1-4, with unresolved D. V gave up 2 bases and J gave up 8 bases, with 15 bases separating them. CDR1 SGHVS and CDR2 FQNEAQ come from the germline V gene. This CDR3 contains 15 residues. The CDR3 region is CASSLSGREREKLFF. In DNA, the CDR3 is TGTGCCAGCAGCTTATCCGGGCGGGAGAGGGAAAAACTGTTTTTT.

This clone was seen only a few times. V and J are TRBV5-6 and TRBJ1-3; TRBD1 aligns across 7 bases. V trimming: 4 bases; J trimming: 0 bases; junction bases outside the gene matches: 10. The CDR3 is 17 residues long. CDR1 and CDR2 from the germline V gene are SGHDT and YYEEEE. The CDR3 loop reads CASSIGTDYFSGNTIYF. The CDR3 bases are TGTGCCAGCAGCATCGGGACAGATTACTTCTCTGGAAACACCATATATTTT.

The chain is built from TRBV27 and TRBJ2-3, with D maybe TRBD2 (5 bases). CDR3 size: 16 residues. V shed 6 bases and J shed 2 bases, with 18 bases lying between them. Germline V gene lookup returns CDR1 MNHEY and CDR2 SMNVEV (reference sequence). The CDR3 is CASRTNGLDFTDTQYF. Written as DNA, the CDR3 is TGTGCCAGCAGGACTAACGGGTTAGACTTCACAGATACGCAGTATTTT.

This chain uses TRBV27 with TRBJ1-5; D not resolved. The V end was cut by 6 bases, the J end by 0 bases, with 12 bases between. Germline-derived CDR1 and CDR2 are MNHEY and SMNVEV (reference sequence). This CDR3 has 15 residues. CDR3 residues: CASSTDMYSNQPQHF. CDR3 bases: TGTGCCAGCAGCACCGACATGTATAGCAATCAGCCCCAGCATTTT.

The count of this clone is one. This sequence joins TRBV25-1 and TRBJ2-5, with D tentatively TRBD1 (6 bases). In germline, CDR1 is MGHDK, CDR2 SYGVNS. The CDR3 spans 15 residues. V was trimmed by 4 bases and J by 0 bases, leaving 12 bases between them. CDR3 sequence reads: CASSASQGYQETQYF. The DNA of the CDR3 is TGTGCCAGCAGTGCCTCACAGGGATACCAAGAGACCCAGTACTTC.

The chain is built from TRBV5-6 and TRBJ1-6; unclear D gene. The CDR3 sequence is 13 residues long. Germline CDR1 reads SGHDT; CDR2 reads YYEEEE. The V gene lost 4 bases and the J gene lost 7 bases, with 9 bases spanning the gap. CDR3 in amino acids: CASSPPSNSPLHF. In DNA, the CDR3 is TGTGCCAGCAGCCCCCCATCCAATTCACCCCTCCACTTT.

The chain couples TRBV13 to TRBJ2-5; TRBD1 aligns across 8 bases. V lost 1 base and J lost 5; bases outside the gene matches: 9. This CDR3 has 16 residues. Germline V gene sequence: CDR1 PRHDT, CDR2 FYEKMQ (reference sequence). CDR3 residues: CASSLARGLGFETQYF. In DNA, the CDR3 is TGTGCCAGCAGCTTAGCCAGGGGGCTAGGGTTCGAGACCCAGTACTTC.

In this sample, this clone turned up a few times. The rearrangement joins TRBV10-1 to TRBJ1-3; D may be TRBD1 (5 bases). Looked up from germline, CDR1 is WNHNN and CDR2 is SYGVQD (reference sequence). Trimming cost V 10 bases and J 4 bases, with 20 bases left between them. This CDR3 is 15 amino acids long. As DNA, the CDR3 is TGCGCCATCTCCTCATGGGGGAGGGAAGGAAACACCATATATTTT. It codes for CAISSWGREGNTIYF.

V usage is TRBV4-1 and J usage is TRBJ2-7; no clear D gene. V lost 3 bases and J lost 3, with 15 bases in between. The germline V gene has CDR1 MGHRA and CDR2 YSYEKL. The CDR3 runs to 15 residues. CDR3 loop: CASSQGEWPRYEQYF. CDR3 nucleotides: TGCGCCAGCAGCCAGGGCGAATGGCCCCGCTACGAGCAGTACTTC.

This clone was seen more than once but under ten times. The chain uses TRBV9 and TRBJ2-7; D uncertain. V was pared by 4 bases and J by 5 bases, with 13 bases between. Germline V gene sequence: CDR1 SGDLS, CDR2 YYNGEE. There are 13 residues in the CDR3. For the CDR3, the DNA is TGTGCCAGCAGCCGCGGACGGTTGGACGAGCAGTACTTC. It translates to CASSRGRLDEQYF.

This chain connects TRBV7-9 to TRBJ1-1; no definite D call. The CDR3 is 13 residues long. Germline V gene lookup returns CDR1 SEHNR and CDR2 FQNEAQ (reference sequence). Trimming cost V 7 bases and J 0 bases, with 9 bases left between them. CDR3 residues: CASTDILNTEAFF. CDR3 DNA sequence: TGTGCCAGCACCGACATCCTGAACACTGAAGCTTTCTTT.

The chain employs TRBV7-6 and TRBJ2-7, with TRBD2 matching 7 bases. The CDR3 contains 12 residues. The V gene end was trimmed by 3 bases and the J gene end by 6 bases; junction bases not matched to a gene: 2. Germline V gene data show CDR1 as SGHVS and CDR2 as FNYEAQ. The CDR3 sequence is CASSLGGSEQYF. DNA of the CDR3: TGTGCCAGCAGCTTGGGAGGGAGCGAGCAGTACTTC.

The V gene is TRBV18, the J gene TRBJ1-1; D is undetermined. The V gene's germline CDR1 is KGHSH and CDR2 LQKENI. The V and J ends lost 1 base and 1 base respectively, with 7 bases between them. The length of the CDR3 is 14 residues. DNA for the CDR3: TGTGCCAGCTCACCACGGCAGCCGAACACTGAAGCTTTCTTT. This sequence encodes CASSPRQPNTEAFF. Full variable domain (rest looked up from reference TRBV18 and TRBJ1-1): NAGVMQNPRHLVRRRGQEARLRCSPMKGHSHVYWYRQLPEEGLKFMVYLQKENIIDESGMPKERFSAEFPKEGPSILRIQQVVRGDSAAYFCASSPRQPNTEAFFGQGTRLTVV.

V and J are TRBV30 and TRBJ2-7; D not certain. This CDR3 spans 12 amino acids. Trimming removed 3 bases at V and 4 bases at J, with 10 bases between. Germline CDR1 is GTSNPN and CDR2 is SVGIG (reference sequence). Here the CDR3 DNA reads TGTGCCTGGAGCCCAGAAACTTACGAGCAGTACTTC. Encoded protein: CAWSPETYEQYF.

The chain employs TRBV7-6 and TRBJ2-3, with 14 bases lining up with TRBD2. V trimming: 0 bases; J trimming: 3 bases; junction bases outside the gene matches: 2. The CDR3 extends over 17 amino acids. Per the germline V gene, CDR1 is SGHVS and CDR2 is FNYEAQ. This CDR3 is CASSLATSGRATDTQYF. The CDR3 DNA reads TGTGCCAGCAGCTTAGCGACTAGCGGGAGGGCTACAGATACGCAGTATTTT.

DNA of the CDR3: TGTGCCAGCTCACTCACTCAGAAGGAGGCCGAGCAGTACTTC. Its protein is CASSLTQKEAEQYF. This chain uses TRBV18 with TRBJ2-7; TRBD2 might be the D (5 bases). Germline V CDR1 and CDR2: KGHSH, LQKENI. V was trimmed by 4 bases and J by 6 bases, leaving 16 bases between them. The CDR3 extends over 14 amino acids.

V usage is TRBV10-1 and J usage is TRBJ1-2; D not certain. Trimming left V 2 bases short and J 8 bases short, with 9 bases between. This CDR3 contains 12 residues. Germline CDR1 is WNHNN and CDR2 is SYGVQD (reference sequence). CDR3 in DNA: TGCGCCAGCAGTGAGGCCGGAGAGGGCTACACCTTC. It encodes CASSEAGEGYTF.

This clone has only a few counts. V and J are TRBV7-2 and TRBJ1-3; no reliable D call. V dropped 3 bases and J dropped 1 base, with 7 bases sitting between them. CDR1 is SGHTA and CDR2 is FQGNSA in the germline V gene. The CDR3 contains 14 residues. The CDR3 DNA reads as TGTGCCAGCAGCTTGCTTGGTTCTGGAAACACCATATATTTT. This gives the protein CASSLLGSGNTIYF.

The J gene is TRBJ1-4, the V gene TRBV5-1; D uncertain. V dropped 4 bases and J dropped 2 bases, with 12 bases sitting between them. The CDR3 sequence is 15 residues long. Per the germline V gene, CDR1 is SGHRS and CDR2 is YFSETQ. The CDR3 region is CASSGEGYTNEKLFF. The CDR3 nucleotides read TGCGCCAGCAGCGGAGAAGGGTACACTAATGAAAAACTGTTTTTT.

The rearrangement joins TRBV27 to TRBJ1-3; D might be TRBD1 (6 bases). CDR1 is MNHEY and CDR2 is SMNVEV in the germline V gene (reference sequence). CDR3 length: 13 amino acids. V shed 1 base and J shed 8 bases, with 9 bases lying between them. The CDR3 loop reads CASSLLQGHTIYF. CDR3 coding DNA: TGTGCCAGCAGTTTATTACAGGGCCACACCATATATTTT.

The J gene is TRBJ2-7, the V gene TRBV4-1; 11 bases align to TRBD2. The CDR3 sequence is 17 residues long. The trim removed 0 bases at V and 2 bases at J, leaving 6 bases unmatched. Looked up from germline, CDR1 is MGHRA and CDR2 is YSYEKL. This chain's CDR3 is CASSQEPLAGVAYEQYF. In DNA, the CDR3 is TGCGCCAGCAGCCAAGAACCACTAGCGGGGGTTGCCTACGAGCAGTACTTC.